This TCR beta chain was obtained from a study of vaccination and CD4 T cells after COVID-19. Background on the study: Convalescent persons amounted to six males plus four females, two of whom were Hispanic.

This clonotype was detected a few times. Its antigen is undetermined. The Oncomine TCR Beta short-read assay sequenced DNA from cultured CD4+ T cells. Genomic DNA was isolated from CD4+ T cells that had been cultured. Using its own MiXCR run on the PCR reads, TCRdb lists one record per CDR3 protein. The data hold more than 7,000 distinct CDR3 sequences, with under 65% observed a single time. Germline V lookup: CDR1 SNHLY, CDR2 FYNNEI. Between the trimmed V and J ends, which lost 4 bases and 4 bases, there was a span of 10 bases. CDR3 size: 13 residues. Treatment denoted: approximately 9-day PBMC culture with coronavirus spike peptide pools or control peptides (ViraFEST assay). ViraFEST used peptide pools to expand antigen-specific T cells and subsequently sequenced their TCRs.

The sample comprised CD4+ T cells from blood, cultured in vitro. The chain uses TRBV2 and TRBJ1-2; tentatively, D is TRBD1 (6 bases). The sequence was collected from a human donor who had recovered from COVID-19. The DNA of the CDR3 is TGTGCCAGCAGTGGGGGGCCCGGCTATGGCTACACCTTC. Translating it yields CASSGGPGYGYTF.